This entry lists 24 T cell receptor beta chains sequenced from one sample in a study of spatial heterogeneity in lung cancer (dated by TCRdb to about 2019). Summary of the overall study and its limitations: The tumor nonsynonymous mutation count correlated with the number of expanded intratumoral alpha and beta TCRs.

Receptors were amplified or captured by 5' RACE. Sequencing used a NextSeq 500. TCRdb reworked the public reads: Q25 trimming with fastp, MiXCR clone assembly, productive beta chains retained. Here each entry gathers all rows of one CDR3 protein and keeps the most common genes and DNA. The sample profile shows under 20,000 distinct CDR3 sequences; 6.2% of them were found once. The top ten clonotypes cover 6.8% of the sample. Their cognate antigens are unknown. The time point label on this specimen signifies: sample taken at primary tumor resection. This specimen consisted of lung tumor tissue, obtained at surgery. These receptors all come from a male donor with early-stage non-small cell lung cancer.

As regards this clonotype: Being off target in a library aimed at alpha chains, this beta chain has a size of little meaning. V is TRBV2 and J is TRBJ2-1; 13 bases fit TRBD2. The CDR3 runs 14 residues. From germline, CDR1 is SNHLY and CDR2 FYNNEI. After removal of 6 bases from V and 7 bases from J, the junction contained 3 bases not matched to a gene. The CDR3 DNA reads TGTGCCAGCAGCGAGGGACTAGCGGGAAATGAGCAGTTCTTC. Its protein is CASSEGLAGNEQFF.

This clonotype was detected ten times or more. For a library built for alpha chains, this beta chain is a stray read; little rests on its size. The chain carries TRBV5-1 and TRBJ2-2; the match to TRBD1 covers 9 bases. Trimming cost V 3 bases and J 7 bases; bases outside gene matches: 7. The CDR3 has 15 amino acids. Germline-derived CDR1 and CDR2 are SGHRS and YFSETQ. CDR3 sequence: CASSYRGQEGGELFF. CDR3 bases: TGCGCCAGCAGCTACAGGGGGCAAGAGGGCGGGGAGCTGTTTTTT.

This clonotype is classed as medium-sized. The size of this beta chain means little, since it is a stray read in a library made for alpha chains. The rearrangement joins TRBV6-5 to TRBJ1-1; tentative D call: TRBD1 (6 bases). Trimming left V 7 bases short and J 10 bases short, with 13 bases between. Germline CDR1 MNHEY, CDR2 SVGAGI. The CDR3 has 11 amino acids. The CDR3 DNA sequence: TGTGCCAGCATCCAGGGGAGGGCAGCTTTCTTT. This encodes CASIQGRAAFF.

This clonotype was observed at least ten times. The size of this beta chain means little, since it is a stray read in a library made for alpha chains. The chain recombines TRBV5-1 with TRBJ1-5; D is unresolved. The V end was cut by 2 bases, the J end by 4 bases, with 7 bases between. The CDR3 contains 13 residues. Germline V gene data show CDR1 as SGHRS and CDR2 as YFSETQ. The CDR3 protein is CASSFDRNQPQHF. The CDR3 DNA sequence: TGCGCCAGCAGCTTCGACCGAAATCAGCCCCAGCATTTT.

The table lists this clonotype with many counts. This beta chain represents an off-target read in a library built for alpha chains; its size is of limited meaning. The chain couples TRBV5-1 to TRBJ1-1; no firm D call. The CDR3 length is 14 residues. Trimming shortened V by 5 bases and J by 2 bases, and 13 bases separated the two germline ends. CDR1 SGHRS and CDR2 YFSETQ come from the germline V gene. CDR3 loop: CASRATPSNTEAFF. CDR3 bases: TGCGCCAGCAGGGCTACTCCGAGCAACACTGAAGCTTTCTTT.

This clonotype was recorded at least ten times. A library made for alpha chains picked up this beta chain off target, so its size means little. V gene TRBV4-2 combines with J gene TRBJ2-5; 8 positions match TRBD1. The CDR3 sequence is 17 residues long. The germline CDR1 and CDR2 sequences are LGHNA and YNFKEQ. With V trimmed by 1 base and J by 2 bases, 9 bases remained unmatched. The CDR3 sequence: CASSQGGTGEMQETQYF. The CDR3 DNA follows: TGTGCCAGCAGCCAAGGAGGGACAGGAGAAATGCAAGAGACCCAGTACTTC.

Notes on this clonotype: This beta chain was picked up by a library intended for alpha chains and is off target, so its count carries little meaning. J is TRBJ2-2 and V is TRBV19; no reliable D call. The CDR3 extends over 14 amino acids. V was trimmed by 5 bases and J by 8 bases, leaving 15 bases between them. Germline-derived CDR1 and CDR2 are LNHDA and SQIVND (reference sequence). CDR3 protein: CASSLASWLGELFF. For the CDR3, the DNA is TGTGCCAGTAGTTTGGCCTCCTGGTTGGGGGAGCTGTTTTTT. Drawing the rest from reference TRBV19 and TRBJ2-2, the complete variable domain is DGGITQSPKYLFRKEGQNVTLSCEQNLNHDAMYWYRQDPGQGLRLIYYSQIVNDFQKGDIAEGYSVSREKKESFPLTVTSAQKNPTAFYLCASSLASWLGELFFGEGSRLTVL.

In the case of this clonotype: This beta chain was picked up by a library intended for alpha chains and is off target, so its count carries little meaning. The rearrangement uses TRBV7-2 and TRBJ2-7; TRBD2 matches 11 bases. In germline, CDR1 is SGHTA, CDR2 FQGNSA. The CDR3 extends over 19 amino acids. The V gene end was trimmed by 1 base and the J gene end by 6 bases; junction bases not matched to a gene: 17. As DNA, the CDR3 is TGTGCCAGCAGCTTAGAAAGGTCGGGGACTAGCGGCATAACCCCCGAGCAGTACTTC. Its protein is CASSLERSGTSGITPEQYF. The variable domain in full, completed from reference TRBV7-2 and TRBJ2-7, reads GAGVSQSPSNKVTEKGKDVELRCDPISGHTALYWYRQSLGQGLEFLIYFQGNSAPDKSGLPSDRFSAERTGGSVSTLTIQRTQQEDSAVYLCASSLERSGTSGITPEQYFGPGTRLTVT.

This clonotype showed up many times. For a library built for alpha chains, this beta chain is a stray read; little rests on its size. The chain uses TRBV20-1 and TRBJ2-6; 7 nucleotides agree with TRBD1. Germline CDR1 DFQATT, CDR2 SNEGSKA (reference sequence). The ends lost 1 base at V and 3 bases at J; junction bases unmatched: 0. The CDR3 totals 14 residues. The CDR3 DNA sequence: TGCAGTGCTAGAGGACAGGGTGGGGCCAACGTCCTGACTTTC. Translation: CSARGQGGANVLTF.

This clonotype was seen ten or more times. This beta chain is a stray read from a library made for alpha chains; its abundance is not meaningful. The chain employs TRBV4-3 and TRBJ2-3; 9 bases are a match to TRBD2. With V trimmed by 0 bases and J by 8 bases, 12 bases remained unmatched. Germline CDR1 LGHNA, CDR2 YSLEER. The CDR3 is 17 amino acids. The DNA of the CDR3 is TGCGCCAGCAGCCAAGAGTCCGGGACTAGCCCCCTCGGTACGCAGTATTTT. This gives the protein CASSQESGTSPLGTQYF.

This clonotype has ten or more counts. As an off-target read in a library built for alpha chains, this beta chain has a frequency of little significance. This chain joins TRBV3-1 and TRBJ2-7, with TRBD2 identical over 11 bases. Germline loops: CDR1 LGHDT, CDR2 YNNKEL (reference sequence). The CDR3 is 18 residues long. Trimming removed 4 bases from V and 3 bases from J; junction bases left unmatched: 14. CDR3 coding DNA: TGTGCCAGCAGCCCACTCCCACTAGCGGGAGCATGGATCTACGAGCAGTACTTC. This encodes CASSPLPLAGAWIYEQYF.

This clonotype was observed at least ten times. This beta chain is a stray sequence in a library constructed for alpha chains; its clone size is not meaningful. The chain recombines TRBV28 with TRBJ2-7; TRBD2 agrees at 11 bases. In germline, CDR1 is MDHEN, CDR2 SYDVKM. This CDR3 is 15 amino acids long. With 4 bases clipped from V and 8 bases from J, the junction kept 10 bases outside the gene matches. The CDR3 protein is CASSSPSSGGNQQYF. Written as DNA, the CDR3 is TGTGCCAGCAGTTCTCCATCTAGCGGGGGGAACCAGCAGTACTTC. Combining the CDR3 with reference TRBV28 and TRBJ2-7 gives the whole variable domain DVKVTQSSRYLVKRTGEKVFLECVQDMDHENMFWYRQDPGLGLRLIYFSYDVKMKEKGDIPEGYSVSREKKERFSLILESASTNQTSMYLCASSSPSSGGNQQYFGPGTRLTVT.

Many counts were recorded for this clonotype. For a library built for alpha chains, this beta chain is a stray read; little rests on its size. The chain employs TRBV9 and TRBJ2-1; perhaps TRBD2 as D (6 bases). CDR1 SGDLS and CDR2 YYNGEE come from the germline V gene. The CDR3 runs 14 residues. Trimming removed 3 bases from V and 9 bases from J, with 16 bases in between. The CDR3 DNA reads as TGTGCCAGCAGCGCGGGACTTAGGGTGGGTGAGCAGTTCTTC. It translates to CASSAGLRVGEQFF.

This clonotype was found a few times. Because the library targeted alpha chains, this beta chain is an off-target read whose size means little. V is TRBV29-1 and J is TRBJ1-1; D perhaps matches TRBD1 (5 bases). Germline lookup yields CDR1 SQVTM and CDR2 ANQGSEA. This CDR3 region has 14 residues. Between the trimmed V and J ends, which lost 4 bases and 5 bases, there was a span of 17 bases. The CDR3 DNA reads as TGCAGCGTTGGATTAATAGGGGCGAAGACTGAAGCTTTCTTT. It encodes CSVGLIGAKTEAFF.

Regarding this clonotype: Since it is a stray read in a library aimed at alpha chains, this beta chain has a size that is not meaningful. The genes are TRBV10-3 and TRBJ2-1; no reliable D call. Trimming removed 2 bases at V and 7 bases at J, with 9 bases between. The CDR3 runs 13 residues. Per germline, CDR1 ENHRY and CDR2 SYGVKD. This CDR3 is CAISEPGQNEQFF. CDR3 DNA sequence: TGTGCCATCAGTGAGCCGGGTCAAAATGAGCAGTTCTTC.

This clonotype was counted ten times or more. The size of this beta chain means little, since it is a stray read in a library made for alpha chains. The gene calls are TRBV7-2 and TRBJ2-7; 8 nucleotides match TRBD2. The ends lost 3 bases at V and 2 bases at J; junction bases unmatched: 6. Germline CDR1 and CDR2: SGHTA and FQGNSA. The CDR3 covers 15 residues. The CDR3 bases are TGTGCCAGCAGCTTGGAAGCGGGAGTAACCTACGAGCAGTACTTC. Protein product: CASSLEAGVTYEQYF.

This clonotype has ten or more counts. Because this beta chain is a stray read in a library intended to capture alpha chains, its abundance should not be given much weight. The rearrangement links TRBV20-1 to TRBJ2-3; no clear D gene. CDR1 is DFQATT and CDR2 is SNEGSKA in the germline V gene (reference sequence). V lost 3 bases, J lost 1 base, and 8 bases lay in between. The CDR3 has 13 residues. The CDR3 here is CSARRWGTDTQYF. The CDR3 DNA follows: TGCAGTGCTAGGAGGTGGGGCACAGATACGCAGTATTTT.

This clonotype was detected ten times or more. This beta chain is a stray sequence in a library constructed for alpha chains; its clone size is not meaningful. The CDR3 sequence: CASSRGRSGNTIYF. The CDR3 DNA reads TGTGCCAGCAGCCGCGGCAGATCTGGAAACACCATATATTTT. V and J are TRBV5-5 and TRBJ1-3; D is unclear. The CDR3 covers 14 residues. Trimming shortened V by 4 bases and J by 1 base, and 9 bases separated the two germline ends. Germline CDR1 SGHKS, CDR2 YYEKEE (reference sequence).

This clonotype was detected many times. This beta chain is a stray read from a library made for alpha chains; its abundance is not meaningful. This chain joins TRBV4-1 and TRBJ1-2; D is ambiguous. V was cut by 1 base and J by 4 bases, with 7 bases left in between. From germline, CDR1 is MGHRA and CDR2 YSYEKL. The CDR3 consists of 13 residues. As DNA, the CDR3 is TGCGCCAGCAGCCAAGGTGGTCCCTATGGCTACACCTTC. It specifies CASSQGGPYGYTF.

Ten or more counts support this clonotype. For a library built for alpha chains, this beta chain is a stray read; little rests on its size. The rearrangement uses TRBV7-9 and TRBJ2-3; 7 bases agree with TRBD2. V shed 8 bases, J shed 1 base, and the junction held 3 bases outside the gene matches. This CDR3 has 13 residues. Germline CDR1 and CDR2: SEHNR and FQNEAQ (reference sequence). The chain's CDR3 is CASDTSGTDTQYF. The DNA of the CDR3 is TGTGCCAGCGATACTAGCGGCACAGATACGCAGTATTTT.

At least ten counts were recorded for this clonotype. This beta chain represents an off-target read in a library built for alpha chains; its size is of limited meaning. The rearrangement links TRBV20-1 to TRBJ1-5; maybe TRBD1 (6 bases). Germline loops: CDR1 DFQATT, CDR2 SNEGSKA (reference sequence). The length of the CDR3 is 14 residues. V was clipped by 2 bases and J by 5 bases, with 13 bases between them. The CDR3 coding sequence is TGCAGTGCTAGACCGGGGGCGGGGGATCAGCCCCAGCATTTT. It encodes CSARPGAGDQPQHF.

Notes on this clonotype: This beta chain is an off-target read within a library intended for alpha chains, so its frequency means little. The chain links TRBV11-2 to TRBJ2-3; D is perhaps TRBD1 (6 bases). Germline V gene lookup returns CDR1 SGHAT and CDR2 FQNNGV. V was trimmed by 4 bases and J by 4 bases, leaving 21 bases between them. This CDR3 spans 17 amino acids. The chain's CDR3 is CASSSTAGQIGADTQYF. The CDR3, as DNA: TGTGCCAGCAGCTCCACCGCCGGACAGATTGGAGCAGATACGCAGTATTTT. The full variable domain, with the rest looked up from reference TRBV11-2 and TRBJ2-3, is EAGVAQSPRYKIIEKRQSVAFWCNPISGHATLYWYQQILGQGPKLLIQFQNNGVVDDSQLPKDRFSAERLKGVDSTLKIQPAKLEDSAVYLCASSSTAGQIGADTQYFGPGTRLTVL.

A note on this clonotype: In a library made to pick up alpha chains, this beta chain is a stray read with a size that means little. The rearrangement uses TRBV9 and TRBJ2-1, with 9 bases lining up with TRBD2. The CDR3 runs 14 residues. V gave up 0 bases and J gave up 7 bases; unmatched junction bases: 2. Germline V CDR1 and CDR2: SGDLS, YYNGEE. The CDR3, as DNA: TGTGCCAGCAGCGTAGGTAGCGGGAGAAATGAGCAGTTCTTC. Translating gives CASSVGSGRNEQFF.

On this clonotype itself: This beta chain came through as a stray read in a library set up for alpha chains, and its size says little. This sequence joins TRBV10-2 and TRBJ1-5; D is unresolved. The CDR3 length is 15 residues. V lost 8 bases, J lost 0 bases, and 14 bases lay in between. Germline CDR1 WSHSY, CDR2 SAAADI. CDR3 loop: CASGEGGDSNQPQHF. Written as DNA, the CDR3 is TGCGCCAGCGGGGAGGGTGGAGATAGCAATCAGCCCCAGCATTTT.